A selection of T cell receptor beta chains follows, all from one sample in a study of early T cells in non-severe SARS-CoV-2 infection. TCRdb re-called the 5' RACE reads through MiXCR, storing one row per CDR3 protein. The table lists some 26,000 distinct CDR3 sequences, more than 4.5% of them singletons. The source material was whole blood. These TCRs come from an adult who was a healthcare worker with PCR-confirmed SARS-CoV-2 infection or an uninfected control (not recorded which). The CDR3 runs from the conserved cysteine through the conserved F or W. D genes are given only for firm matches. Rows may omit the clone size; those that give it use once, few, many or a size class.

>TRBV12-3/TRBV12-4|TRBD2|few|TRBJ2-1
TGTGCCAGCAGTTTTCCGGGGGGGGCCTACAATGAGCAGTTCTTC
CASSFPGGAYNEQFF
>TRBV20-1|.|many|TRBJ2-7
TGCAGTGCCGAGCCCGGGATAATGGCCTACGAGCAGTACTTC
CSAEPGIMAYEQYF
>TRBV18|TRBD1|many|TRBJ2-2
TGTGCCAGCTCACTCGGGACAGGGAGCACCGGGGAGCTGTTTTTT
CASSLGTGSTGELFF
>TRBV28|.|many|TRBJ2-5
TGTGCCAGCAGTTTAGCTAGCGATCAAGAGACCCAGTACTTC
CASSLASDQETQYF
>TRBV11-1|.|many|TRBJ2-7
TGTGCCAGCAGCTTTTACCGGGACGGGCACGAGCAGTACTTC
CASSFYRDGHEQYF
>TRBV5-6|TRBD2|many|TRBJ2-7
TGTGCCAGCAGCTTGTACCTAGCGGACTACGAGCAGTACTTC
CASSLYLADYEQYF
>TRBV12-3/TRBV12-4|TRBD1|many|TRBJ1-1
TGTGCCAGCAGTTTAACCAGGGGGGTCGGCACTGAAGCTTTCTTT
CASSLTRGVGTEAFF
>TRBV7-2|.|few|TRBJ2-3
TGTGCCAGCGGGGGCGATGTCACAGATACGCAGTATTTT
CASGGDVTDTQYF
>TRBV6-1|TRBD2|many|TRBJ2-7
TGTGCCAGCAGTAAAAGCGGGGCCATAGTATACGAGCAGTACTTC
CASSKSGAIVYEQYF
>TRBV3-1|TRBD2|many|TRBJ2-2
TGTGCCAGCAGCCAAGGGCTAGCGGGGAACACCGGGGAGCTGTTTTTT
CASSQGLAGNTGELFF
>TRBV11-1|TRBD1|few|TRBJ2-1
TGTGCCAGCAGCTATCGACGGGACAGGGGGCAGTGGGCCTACAATGAGCAGTTCTTC
CASSYRRDRGQWAYNEQFF
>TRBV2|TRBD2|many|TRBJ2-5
TGTGCCAGCAGTGAAGTGCGTAGTAGCGGGGGAGGCGAGACCCAGTACTTC
CASSEVRSSGGGETQYF
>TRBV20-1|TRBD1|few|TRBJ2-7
TGCAGTGCCCGACAGGGTCCGTCCTACGAGCAGTACTTC
CSARQGPSYEQYF
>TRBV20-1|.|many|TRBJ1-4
TGCAGTGCTTATCAGGGCTCTGGTAATGAAAAACTGTTTTTT
CSAYQGSGNEKLFF
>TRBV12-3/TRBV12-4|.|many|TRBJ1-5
TGTGCCAGCAGTTTGATGTTTAGCAATCAGCCCCAGCATTTT
CASSLMFSNQPQHF
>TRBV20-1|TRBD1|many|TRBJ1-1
TGCAGTGCTAAGGAGCGGGACAGCGCTTTCTTT
CSAKERDSAFF
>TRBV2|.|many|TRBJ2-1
TGTGCCAGCAAGGCGGGAAGCTCCTACAATGAGCAGTTCTTC
CASKAGSSYNEQFF
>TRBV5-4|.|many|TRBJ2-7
TGTGCCAGCAGCGCAACTATAGGGACCTACGAGCAGTACTTC
CASSATIGTYEQYF
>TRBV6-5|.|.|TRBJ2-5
TGTGCCAGCAGATTCACTACGGGAGAGACCCAGTACTTC
CASRFTTGETQYF
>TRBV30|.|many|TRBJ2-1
TGTGCCTGGAGTGTGGCAGGGTGGCTTGCCGAGCAGTTCTTC
CAWSVAGWLAEQFF
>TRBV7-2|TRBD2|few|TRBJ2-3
TGTGCCAGCAGCTCTGGACCGGCGGGGGGAGGGCGAGATACGCAGTATTTT
CASSSGPAGGGRDTQYF
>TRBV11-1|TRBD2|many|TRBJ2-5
TGTGCCAGCAGCTTAGTAGCCCAGCCGGGGGGCCAAGAGACCCAGTACTTC
CASSLVAQPGGQETQYF
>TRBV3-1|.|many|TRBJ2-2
TGTGCCAGCAGCCTGGACCTACTACTGAACACCGGGGAGCTGTTTTTT
CASSLDLLLNTGELFF
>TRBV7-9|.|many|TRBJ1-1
TGTGCCAGCAGCTTAAAAGGGGGGAGGGCTGAAGCTTTCTTT
CASSLKGGRAEAFF
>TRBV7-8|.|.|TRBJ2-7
TGTGCCAGCAGCTTAATAATGGGATCCTACGAGCAGTACTTC
CASSLIMGSYEQYF
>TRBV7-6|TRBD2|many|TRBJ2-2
TGTGCCAGCAGCTTCTTTCCGGGAGGGACCGGGGAGCTGTTTTTT
CASSFFPGGTGELFF
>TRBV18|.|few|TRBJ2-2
TGTGCCAGCTCACCACTTTCCGGTATTCGGGCCGCAACCTCGAACACCGGGGAGCTGTTTTTT
CASSPLSGIRAATSNTGELFF
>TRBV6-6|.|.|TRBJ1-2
TGTGCCAGCAGTTACAACCAAGTTCGGTATGGCTACACCTTC
CASSYNQVRYGYTF
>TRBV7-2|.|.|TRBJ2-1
TGTGCCAGCAGCTTAGGGCTTAGCTCCCAATACAATGAGCAGTTCTTC
CASSLGLSSQYNEQFF
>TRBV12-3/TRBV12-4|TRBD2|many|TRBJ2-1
TGTGCCAGCAGCCCCGTACTAGCGGGGGGGTTATACAATGAGCAGTTCTTC
CASSPVLAGGLYNEQFF
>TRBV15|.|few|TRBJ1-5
TGTGCCACCAGCAGAGATGGGGGGTTTCAGCCCCAGCATTTT
CATSRDGGFQPQHF
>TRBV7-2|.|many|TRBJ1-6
TGTGCCAGCAGCTTAGTGGGCGGACAGAATAATTCACCCCTCCACTTT
CASSLVGGQNNSPLHF
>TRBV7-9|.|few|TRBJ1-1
TGTGCCAGCAGCTTAGTGTCCGGGACGGAGAACACTGAAGCTTTCTTT
CASSLVSGTENTEAFF
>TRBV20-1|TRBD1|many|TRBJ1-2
TGCAGTGCTCGGGATCCCGGGACAGCCAACGCCTACACCTTC
CSARDPGTANAYTF
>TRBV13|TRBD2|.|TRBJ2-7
TGTGCCAGCAGAGGGCGGGGGGGTCGCTACGAGCAGTACTTC
CASRGRGGRYEQYF
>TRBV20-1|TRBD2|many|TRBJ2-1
TGCAGTGCCCATCCGGCGGGACTAGCGGCCTTCAAGAATGAGCAGTTCTTC
CSAHPAGLAAFKNEQFF
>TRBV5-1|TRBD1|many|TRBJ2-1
TGCGCCAGCAGCTTGGGGACAGGGGGAGGCTACAATGAGCAGTTCTTC
CASSLGTGGGYNEQFF